This T cell receptor (beta chain) was sequenced for a study of shared clonotypes between healthy human individuals. Study results and caveats: Sample collection involved blood only; tissue repertoires are likely different.

The germline gives CDR1 MNHEY, CDR2 SMNVEV (reference sequence). V was shortened by 5 bases and J by 10 bases, with 15 bases between the two germline ends. This CDR3 has 13 residues. This clone has only one observation. Its matching antigen is unknown. The assay was immunoSEQ multiplex PCR, and TCRdb's table has in-frame clones only and misses some. Among roughly 720,000 clones, around 91% were seen once, and the ten largest hold about a third. The rearrangement links TRBV27 to TRBJ2-1; possibly TRBD1 or TRBD2 for D (6 bases each). This sequence was found in a man between 18 and 35 years old in good health. Some clones in this sample may be carry-over from other donors' samples. The sequenced sample consisted of memory CD8+ T cells from PBMCs. The subset is: CD45RO+ cells pooled with CCR7-negative TemRA cells. The CDR3 here is CASSPPGAWEQFF. CDR3 DNA sequence: TGTGCCAGCAGTCCTCCGGGGGCATGGGAGCAGTTCTTC.